Listed below are T cell receptor beta chains from one sample, sequenced in a study of shared clonotypes between healthy human individuals. The protocol was immunoSEQ multiplex PCR, while the TCRdb copy is restricted to in-frame clones and leaves out a portion. The profile shows 1.5 million to 1.9 million clones, around 98% of them singletons. The sample consisted of naive CD4+ T cells sorted from blood. Receptors were obtained from a man aged 30 to 39 in good health. Each CDR3 is given with its conserved first and last residue. D genes are given only for firm matches. Only part of the rows carry a size: once, few, many, or a class if the clone is expanded.

CDR3aa: CASSPLKVGYSNQPQHF
CDR3nt: TGTGCCAGCAGCCCATTAAAGGTGGGATATAGCAATCAGCCCCAGCATTTT
d_gene: .
abundance: .
v_gene: TRBV11-3
j_gene: TRBJ1-5

CDR3aa: CASSESHGMYF
CDR3nt: TGTGCCAGCAGTGAATCCCACGGGATGTACTTC
d_gene: .
abundance: .
v_gene: TRBV25-1
j_gene: TRBJ2-7

CDR3aa: CASSLKNEQFF
CDR3nt: TGTGCCAGCAGCTTAAAGAATGAGCAGTTCTTC
d_gene: .
abundance: .
v_gene: TRBV5-5
j_gene: TRBJ2-1

CDR3aa: CASSPTSGDPMLTYNEQFF
CDR3nt: TGTGCCAGCAGCCCGACTAGCGGGGATCCGATGCTGACCTACAATGAGCAGTTCTTC
d_gene: TRBD2
abundance: .
v_gene: TRBV7-8
j_gene: TRBJ2-1

CDR3aa: CSVDKPQNGIQYF
CDR3nt: TGCAGCGTTGATAAGCCCCAGAATGGCATTCAGTACTTC
d_gene: .
abundance: .
v_gene: TRBV29-1
j_gene: TRBJ2-4

CDR3aa: CASSLTGQTQYF
CDR3nt: TGTGCCAGCAGCCTAACTGGGCAGACCCAGTACTTC
d_gene: .
abundance: .
v_gene: TRBV14
j_gene: TRBJ2-5

CDR3aa: CASSEDGPAQPQHF
CDR3nt: TGTGCCAGCAGTGAAGATGGCCCAGCGCAGCCCCAGCATTTT
d_gene: .
abundance: .
v_gene: TRBV2
j_gene: TRBJ1-5

CDR3aa: CASSFGRSLLLGYTF
CDR3nt: TGTGCCAGTAGTTTTGGCAGGTCGCTCCTCTTGGGCTACACCTTC
d_gene: .
abundance: few
v_gene: TRBV19
j_gene: TRBJ1-2

CDR3aa: CASSQEIVRNTIYF
CDR3nt: TGTGCCAGCAGCCAAGAAATCGTAAGGAACACCATATATTTT
d_gene: .
abundance: .
v_gene: TRBV14
j_gene: TRBJ1-3

CDR3aa: CAISEEGARNEQFF
CDR3nt: TGTGCCATCAGTGAAGAGGGGGCTCGGAATGAGCAGTTCTTC
d_gene: TRBD1
abundance: .
v_gene: TRBV10-3
j_gene: TRBJ2-1

CDR3aa: CASSIIRGYSNQPQHF
CDR3nt: TGTGCCAGTAGTATAATAAGAGGATATAGCAATCAGCCCCAGCATTTT
d_gene: .
abundance: once
v_gene: TRBV19
j_gene: TRBJ1-5

CDR3aa: CASSQRAQPGLAGVNEQYF
CDR3nt: TGCGCCAGCAGCCAGAGGGCCCAACCCGGACTAGCGGGAGTGAACGAGCAGTACTTC
d_gene: TRBD2
abundance: .
v_gene: TRBV5-1
j_gene: TRBJ2-7

CDR3aa: CASSLASGTITYEQYF
CDR3nt: TGCGCCAGCAGCTTGGCCTCCGGGACAATAACCTACGAGCAGTACTTC
d_gene: .
abundance: .
v_gene: TRBV5-1
j_gene: TRBJ2-7

CDR3aa: CASSLGRTLGTDTQYF
CDR3nt: TGTGCCAGCAGCTTGGGTCGGACCCTCGGCACAGATACGCAGTATTTT
d_gene: .
abundance: .
v_gene: TRBV5-5
j_gene: TRBJ2-3

CDR3aa: CARSGGGPGYTF
CDR3nt: TGTGCCAGATCGGGTGGGGGGCCCGGCTACACCTTC
d_gene: .
abundance: .
v_gene: TRBV19
j_gene: TRBJ1-2

CDR3aa: CASSPAQPNEKLFF
CDR3nt: TGCGCCAGCAGCCCCGCCCAGCCAAATGAAAAACTGTTTTTT
d_gene: .
abundance: .
v_gene: TRBV5-1
j_gene: TRBJ1-4

CDR3aa: CASSPSLTGELFF
CDR3nt: TGTGCCAGCAGCCCCTCACTAACCGGGGAGCTGTTTTTT
d_gene: .
abundance: .
v_gene: TRBV11-3
j_gene: TRBJ2-2

CDR3aa: CASSLIRDTTRTDTQYF
CDR3nt: TGTGCCAGCAGCTTAATCCGGGACACCACACGCACAGATACGCAGTATTTT
d_gene: .
abundance: .
v_gene: TRBV7-9
j_gene: TRBJ2-3

CDR3aa: CASSLEPGLSTDTQYF
CDR3nt: TGCGCCAGCAGCTTGGAACCGGGACTAAGCACAGATACGCAGTATTTT
d_gene: TRBD2
abundance: .
v_gene: TRBV5-1
j_gene: TRBJ2-3

CDR3aa: CASSFGLTGTGPQETQYF
CDR3nt: TGCGCCAGCAGCTTTGGCTTGACCGGGACAGGGCCCCAAGAGACCCAGTACTTC
d_gene: TRBD1
abundance: .
v_gene: TRBV5-1
j_gene: TRBJ2-5

CDR3aa: CASSLTSGSFYEQYF
CDR3nt: TGTGCCAGCTCCCTGACTAGCGGGAGCTTCTACGAGCAGTACTTC
d_gene: TRBD2
abundance: .
v_gene: TRBV18
j_gene: TRBJ2-7

CDR3aa: CASSQESGGSYNEQFF
CDR3nt: TGCGCCAGCAGCCAAGAATCGGGAGGCTCGTACAATGAGCAGTTCTTC
d_gene: TRBD2
abundance: .
v_gene: TRBV4-3
j_gene: TRBJ2-1

CDR3aa: CASSLGGEQYF
CDR3nt: TGTGCCAGCAGCTTGGGGGGTGAGCAGTACTTC
d_gene: .
abundance: .
v_gene: TRBV5-6
j_gene: TRBJ2-7

CDR3aa: CASSLPDGEAFF
CDR3nt: TGTGCCAGCAGCTTACCGGACGGTGAAGCTTTCTTT
d_gene: .
abundance: .
v_gene: TRBV7-3
j_gene: TRBJ1-1

CDR3aa: CASSIDPSFNQPQHF
CDR3nt: TGTGCCAGTAGTATAGATCCGAGTTTCAATCAGCCCCAGCATTTT
d_gene: .
abundance: .
v_gene: TRBV19
j_gene: TRBJ1-5

CDR3aa: CASSLVFGRSSYEQYF
CDR3nt: TGCGCCAGCAGCTTGGTTTTCGGGAGGAGCTCCTACGAGCAGTACTTC
d_gene: TRBD2
abundance: .
v_gene: TRBV5-1
j_gene: TRBJ2-7

CDR3aa: CAWRKVTAGANVLTF
CDR3nt: TGTGCCTGGAGGAAGGTTACGGCTGGGGCCAACGTCCTGACTTTC
d_gene: .
abundance: .
v_gene: TRBV30
j_gene: TRBJ2-6

CDR3aa: CATSKGIIDTGELFF
CDR3nt: TGTGCCACCAGCAAGGGGATAATTGACACCGGGGAGCTGTTTTTT
d_gene: .
abundance: .
v_gene: TRBV15
j_gene: TRBJ2-2

CDR3aa: CASGQGLGLTGELFF
CDR3nt: TGTGCCAGCGGACAGGGCCTGGGCTTAACCGGGGAGCTGTTTTTT
d_gene: TRBD1
abundance: once
v_gene: TRBV19
j_gene: TRBJ2-2

CDR3aa: CSGPDWNTGELFF
CDR3nt: TGCAGCGGACCGGACTGGAACACCGGGGAGCTGTTTTTT
d_gene: .
abundance: .
v_gene: TRBV29-1
j_gene: TRBJ2-2

CDR3aa: CASSPPGVGRMANEKLFF
CDR3nt: TGCGCCAGCAGCCCCCCCGGTGTGGGGAGGATGGCTAATGAAAAACTGTTTTTT
d_gene: .
abundance: .
v_gene: TRBV4-1
j_gene: TRBJ1-4

CDR3aa: CASSLPSGGQETQYF
CDR3nt: TGTGCCAGCAGCTTGCCCAGCGGGGGGCAAGAGACCCAGTACTTC
d_gene: TRBD2
abundance: .
v_gene: TRBV5-4
j_gene: TRBJ2-5

CDR3aa: CASSLRGELWGNEQFF
CDR3nt: TGTGCCAGCAGCTTAAGAGGAGAATTGTGGGGCAATGAGCAGTTCTTC
d_gene: .
abundance: .
v_gene: TRBV7-9
j_gene: TRBJ2-1

CDR3aa: CASSPYWNEQFF
CDR3nt: TGTGCCAGCAGCCCCTATTGGAATGAGCAGTTCTTC
d_gene: .
abundance: .
v_gene: TRBV11-2
j_gene: TRBJ2-1

CDR3aa: CASSATTGRFYEQYF
CDR3nt: TGTGCCAGCAGTGCAACGACAGGCCGATTCTACGAGCAGTACTTC
d_gene: .
abundance: .
v_gene: TRBV27
j_gene: TRBJ2-7

CDR3aa: CASSLLGTWSYEQYF
CDR3nt: TGTGCCAGCAGCCTACTGGGGACTTGGTCCTACGAGCAGTACTTC
d_gene: .
abundance: once
v_gene: TRBV7-8
j_gene: TRBJ2-7

CDR3aa: CASHRYLTDTQYF
CDR3nt: TGTGCCAGCCATCGGTATCTCACAGATACGCAGTATTTT
d_gene: .
abundance: .
v_gene: TRBV2
j_gene: TRBJ2-3

CDR3aa: CASRPRQSLYQETQYF
CDR3nt: TGTGCAAGTCGCCCAAGACAGTCTTTGTACCAAGAGACCCAGTACTTC
d_gene: .
abundance: once
v_gene: TRBV12-2
j_gene: TRBJ2-5

CDR3aa: CASSSRGRVEDTQYF
CDR3nt: TGTGCCAGCAGCTCAAGGGGCAGGGTTGAAGATACGCAGTATTTT
d_gene: .
abundance: .
v_gene: TRBV11-2
j_gene: TRBJ2-3

CDR3aa: CASSSGGFSYNEQFF
CDR3nt: TGTGCCAGCAGCTCCGGCGGATTCTCCTACAATGAGCAGTTCTTC
d_gene: .
abundance: .
v_gene: TRBV5-4
j_gene: TRBJ2-1

CDR3aa: CASSGTDRGNEQFF
CDR3nt: TGTGCCAGCAGCGGGACGGACAGGGGCAATGAGCAGTTCTTC
d_gene: TRBD1
abundance: .
v_gene: TRBV11-2
j_gene: TRBJ2-1

CDR3aa: CASSPGGNIQYF
CDR3nt: TGTGCCAGCTCGCCCGGTGGGAACATTCAGTACTTC
d_gene: .
abundance: .
v_gene: TRBV18
j_gene: TRBJ2-4

CDR3aa: CASSLASAGGTYEQYF
CDR3nt: TGTGCCAGCAGCTTGGCCAGTGCAGGGGGCACCTACGAGCAGTACTTC
d_gene: TRBD1
abundance: .
v_gene: TRBV5-4
j_gene: TRBJ2-7

CDR3aa: CASSFRAYTGELFF
CDR3nt: TGTGCTAGCAGCTTTAGGGCGTACACCGGGGAGCTGTTTTTT
d_gene: .
abundance: .
v_gene: TRBV7-7
j_gene: TRBJ2-2

CDR3aa: CASTRPGRGSYEQYF
CDR3nt: TGTGCCAGCACCCGCCCGGGCAGGGGCTCCTACGAGCAGTACTTC
d_gene: .
abundance: .
v_gene: TRBV6-5
j_gene: TRBJ2-7

CDR3aa: CASSLIGRQGYEQYF
CDR3nt: TGTGCCAGCAGTTTAATCGGGAGACAGGGGTACGAGCAGTACTTC
d_gene: TRBD1
abundance: .
v_gene: TRBV27
j_gene: TRBJ2-7

CDR3aa: CATSRDRGLYEQYF
CDR3nt: TGTGCCACCAGCAGAGATCGAGGGCTGTACGAGCAGTACTTC
d_gene: .
abundance: .
v_gene: TRBV15
j_gene: TRBJ2-7

CDR3aa: CASSSATGGYEQYF
CDR3nt: TGTGCCAGCTCATCGGCGACAGGGGGGTACGAGCAGTACTTC
d_gene: TRBD1
abundance: .
v_gene: TRBV18
j_gene: TRBJ2-7

CDR3aa: CASTRDSGSNEQFF
CDR3nt: TGTGCCAGCACCCGGGATAGCGGGAGCAATGAGCAGTTCTTC
d_gene: TRBD2
abundance: .
v_gene: TRBV5-4
j_gene: TRBJ2-1

CDR3aa: CASSGTGRDEQFF
CDR3nt: TGCGCCAGCAGCGGGACAGGGAGGGATGAGCAGTTCTTC
d_gene: TRBD1
abundance: .
v_gene: TRBV5-1
j_gene: TRBJ2-1

CDR3aa: CASSPSGGAETQYF
CDR3nt: TGTGCCAGCTCACCTTCAGGGGGCGCAGAGACCCAGTACTTC
d_gene: TRBD1
abundance: .
v_gene: TRBV18
j_gene: TRBJ2-5

CDR3aa: CASSLYGTGNGYTF
CDR3nt: TGTGCCAGCAGCTTATATGGCACAGGGAACGGCTACACCTTC
d_gene: .
abundance: .
v_gene: TRBV7-9
j_gene: TRBJ1-2

CDR3aa: CASSVDRRQSGGYTF
CDR3nt: TGTGCCAGCAGCGTAGATCGAAGACAGTCAGGGGGCTACACCTTC
d_gene: .
abundance: .
v_gene: TRBV9
j_gene: TRBJ1-2

CDR3aa: CASSLSPSGSNSDTQYF
CDR3nt: TGTGCCAGCAGCTTAAGCCCTAGCGGGAGCAATTCAGATACGCAGTATTTT
d_gene: TRBD2
abundance: .
v_gene: TRBV7-6
j_gene: TRBJ2-3

CDR3aa: CASTKLGRGTTF
CDR3nt: TGTGCCAGCACTAAGCTCGGCAGGGGAACAACCTTC
d_gene: .
abundance: .
v_gene: TRBV28
j_gene: TRBJ1-2

CDR3aa: CASSSRTSGSKGNEQYF
CDR3nt: TGTGCCAGCAGCTCCCGGACTAGCGGGAGCAAGGGGAACGAGCAGTACTTC
d_gene: TRBD2
abundance: .
v_gene: TRBV7-9
j_gene: TRBJ2-7

CDR3aa: CASSQQGGTDTQYF
CDR3nt: TGCGCCAGCAGCCAACAGGGAGGCACAGATACGCAGTATTTT
d_gene: .
abundance: .
v_gene: TRBV5-1
j_gene: TRBJ2-3